This T cell receptor beta chain appears in the sequencing data of a study of post-analysis software for immune sequencing data. Overall study: The patients showed relapsing-remitting, secondary progressive and progressive-relapsing multiple sclerosis courses.

The germline V gene has CDR1 DFQATT and CDR2 SNEGSKA (reference sequence). V was clipped by 2 bases and J by 2 bases, with 10 bases between them. The CDR3 covers 13 residues. cDNA libraries for TCR beta contained unique molecular identifiers. When roughly 0.9 to 10 million T cells were used, they gave approximately 450,000 cDNA molecules. One entry per CDR3 protein, called by TCRdb with MiXCR from the PCR reads. The sample holds 750,000 to 950,000 distinct CDR3 sequences, approximately 50% seen once. A remark on this clonotype: What it binds is unknown.

Broader study findings: When patients were compared with controls, a handful of TRBV segments were more frequent, TRBV5-6, TRBV5-1 and TRBV20-1 among them. When compared against controls, multiple sclerosis patients showed significantly lower normalized Chao1 diversity. Batch-mates among the samples co-clustered strongly by F measure.

This receptor was taken from a girl aged 5-17 years with multiple sclerosis. The V gene is TRBV20-1, the J gene TRBJ2-7, with D perhaps TRBD1 (6 bases). Sequencing was done on a sample of blood. CDR3 sequence (DNA): TGCAGTGCTAGAACGGACAGCGCCTACGAGCAGTACTTC. The encoded protein is CSARTDSAYEQYF.